Below are 15 T cell receptor beta chains sequenced from a single sample in a study of cytomegalovirus exposure and HLA in healthy donors. TCRdb keeps only in-frame clones here, not all; method: immunoSEQ multiplex PCR. The data show a few hundred thousand clones, about 90% seen once. Source material: PBMCs. The source is a woman aged 18-35 years in good health and CMV-seronegative.

This clone was counted a single time. The chain carries TRBV30 and TRBJ1-1; 9 positions agree with TRBD1. The CDR3 extends over 15 amino acids. J gave up 7 bases and V 2 bases, and 11 bases lay outside the gene matches. Germline CDR1 GTSNPN, CDR2 SVGIG (reference sequence). The CDR3 is CAWSLLGQGTLEAFF. The CDR3, as DNA: TGTGCCTGGAGTCTACTGGGACAGGGAACCCTTGAAGCTTTCTTT.

This rearrangement joins TRBV28 to TRBJ2-1, with D maybe TRBD2 (7 bases). Per the germline V gene, CDR1 is MDHEN and CDR2 is SYDVKM. The V end was cut by 4 bases, the J end by 7 bases, with 17 bases between. CDR3 length: 15 residues. The CDR3 sequence: CASSSTAGQSNEQFF. In DNA, the CDR3 is TGTGCCAGCAGTTCTACAGCGGGACAATCAAATGAGCAGTTCTTC.

The rearrangement joins TRBV27 to TRBJ1-1; a possible D gene is TRBD1 (6 bases). The germline CDR1 and CDR2 sequences are MNHEY and SMNVEV (reference sequence). V lost 5 bases, J lost 5 bases, and 12 bases lay in between. The CDR3 length is 13 residues. The chain's CDR3 is CASSTQGRTEAFF. The CDR3, as DNA: TGTGCCAGCAGTACACAGGGCCGAACTGAAGCTTTCTTT.

V usage is TRBV4-1 and J usage is TRBJ2-7; D is possibly TRBD2 (6 bases). Trimming cost V 1 base and J 1 base, with 17 bases left between them. From germline, CDR1 is MGHRA and CDR2 YSYEKL. CDR3 length equals 17 residues. CDR3 region: CASSQGSLGLTSYEQYF. The CDR3 DNA is TGCGCCAGCAGCCAAGGATCTCTTGGACTAACGTCCTACGAGCAGTACTTC.

The chain recombines TRBV10-1 with TRBJ1-1; TRBD1 agrees at 8 bases. J lost 14 bases, V lost 8 bases, and 7 bases had no gene match. The CDR3 is 10 amino acids. Germline V gives CDR1 WNHNN, CDR2 SYGVQD (reference sequence). The CDR3: CASLGTGKFF. The DNA of the CDR3 is TGCGCCAGCCTAGGGACAGGCAAGTTCTTT.

V gene TRBV6-1 combines with J gene TRBJ1-4; 8 bases are shared with TRBD1. Germline CDR1 and CDR2: MNHNS and SASEGT. After removal of 7 bases from V and 7 bases from J, the junction contained 2 bases not matched to a gene. The CDR3 runs to 12 residues. The chain's CDR3 is CASIDRGEKLFF. In nucleotides, the CDR3 is TGTGCCAGCATCGACAGGGGTGAAAAACTGTTTTTT.

This clone was detected once. The gene calls are TRBV9 and TRBJ1-3, with TRBD1 matching 8 bases. Trimming took 2 bases from V and 0 from J; bases not matched to a gene: 4. Germline V gene sequence: CDR1 SGDLS, CDR2 YYNGEE. CDR3 length equals 16 residues. The CDR3 here is CASSVSGGASGNTIYF. CDR3 sequence (DNA): TGTGCCAGCAGCGTTTCAGGGGGCGCCTCTGGAAACACCATATATTTT.

The chain links TRBV5-1 to TRBJ1-2; D is perhaps TRBD1 (5 bases). Between the trimmed V and J ends, which lost 2 bases and 7 bases, there was a span of 21 bases. Per germline, CDR1 SGHRS and CDR2 YFSETQ. This CDR3 region has 16 residues. Written as DNA, the CDR3 is TGCGCCAGCAGCTTCAATCCTCCGGGATCCGGGGGTGGCTACACCTTC. Its translation is CASSFNPPGSGGGYTF. Full variable domain (rest looked up from reference TRBV5-1 and TRBJ1-2): KAGVTQTPRYLIKTRGQQVTLSCSPISGHRSVSWYQQTPGQGLQFLFEYFSETQRNKGNFPGRFSGRQFSNSRSEMNVSTLELGDSALYLCASSFNPPGSGGGYTFGSGTRLTVV.

This clone showed up just once. V and J are TRBV6-8 and TRBJ2-2, with 9 bases fitting TRBD2. The J segment lost 3 bases and the V segment lost 3 bases, leaving 11 bases of the junction unmatched. Germline CDR1 MNHGY, CDR2 SAAAGT. This CDR3 has 18 amino acids. CDR3 sequence (DNA): TGTGCCAGCAGTTATGAGCGGGAGGTGATCCGTGACACCGGGGAGCTGTTTTTT. Its translation is CASSYEREVIRDTGELFF.

This clone was recorded only once. V and J are TRBV30 and TRBJ2-7; D perhaps matches TRBD2 (6 bases). V was shortened by 2 bases and J by 2 bases, with 25 bases between the two germline ends. The CDR3 loop spans 18 amino acids. Germline CDR1 is GTSNPN and CDR2 is SVGIG (reference sequence). The CDR3 region has the DNA TGTGCCTGGAGTCCCGAAAAATGGAGGGTTAAGTCCCCCTACGAGCAGTACTTC. It is translated as CAWSPEKWRVKSPYEQYF. Full variable domain (outside the CDR3, taken from reference TRBV30 and TRBJ2-7): SQTIHQWPATLVQPVGSPLSLECTVEGTSNPNLYWYRQAAGRGLQLLFYSVGIGQISSEVPQNLSASRPQDRQFILSSKKLLLSDSGFYLCAWSPEKWRVKSPYEQYFGPGTRLTVT.

The chain employs TRBV7-2 and TRBJ2-5; 10 bases are a match to TRBD2. This CDR3 is built from 15 residues. V was clipped by 4 bases and J by 4 bases; unmatched bases: 6. The germline CDR1 and CDR2 sequences are SGHTA and FQGNSA. The CDR3 loop reads CASSSLAGVAETQYF. CDR3 bases: TGTGCCAGCAGCTCCCTAGCGGGAGTCGCAGAGACCCAGTACTTC.

The chain combines TRBV7-8 with TRBJ2-7; D is perhaps TRBD1 (6 bases). Trimming shortened V by 6 bases and J by 0 bases, and 12 bases separated the two germline ends. Looked up from germline, CDR1 is SGHVS and CDR2 is FQNEAQ. The CDR3 spans 14 residues. The CDR3 region is CASRGGQSSYEQYF. CDR3 nucleotides: TGTGCCAGCAGAGGGGGTCAGAGCTCCTACGAGCAGTACTTC.

This clone was counted a few times. Relative to the germline gene, one junction end is altered; a read error may explain this. The V and J genes are TRBV5-4 and TRBJ2-7, with 8 bases fitting TRBD2. The germline V gene has CDR1 SGHNT and CDR2 YYREEE (reference sequence). The CDR3 contains 16 residues. CDR3 sequence reads: CASSIRDGRASDEQYF. CDR3 nucleotides: TGTGCCAGCAGCATCCGGGACGGGAGGGCCTCCGACGAGCAGTACTTC.

This chain uses TRBV9 with TRBJ2-1; D uncertain. Trimming pared 9 bases from V and 2 bases from J, leaving 18 bases between. Germline assignment: CDR1 SGDLS and CDR2 YYNGEE. There are 15 residues in the CDR3. The CDR3 DNA is TGTGCCACCACACCCGCTCTGGTCCCCTACAATGAGCAGTTCTTC. Its translation is CATTPALVPYNEQFF.

To note about this clone: Other DNA sequences of this sample code for an identical CDR3. The genes are TRBV15 and TRBJ2-2; D possibly corresponds to TRBD2 (5 bases). The CDR3 consists of 16 residues. Germline CDR1 is LNHNV and CDR2 is YYDKDF (reference sequence). Between the trimmed V and J ends, which lost 0 bases and 1 base, there was a span of 9 bases. CDR3 sequence: CATSRDLAGNTGELFF. The CDR3 nucleotides read TGTGCCACCAGCAGAGATCTAGCAGGGAACACCGGGGAGCTGTTTTTT.